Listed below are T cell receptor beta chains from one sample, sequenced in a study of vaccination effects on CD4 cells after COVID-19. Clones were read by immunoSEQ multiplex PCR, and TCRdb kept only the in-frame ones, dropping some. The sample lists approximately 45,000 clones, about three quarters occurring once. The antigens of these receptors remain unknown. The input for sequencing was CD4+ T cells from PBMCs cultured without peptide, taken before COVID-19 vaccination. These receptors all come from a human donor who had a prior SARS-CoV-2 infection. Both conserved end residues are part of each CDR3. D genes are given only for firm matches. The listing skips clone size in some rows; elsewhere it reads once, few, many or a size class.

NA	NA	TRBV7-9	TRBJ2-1	CASSLGQNPYNEQFF	TGTGCCAGCAGCTTAGGACAGAACCCCTACAATGAGCAGTTCTTC
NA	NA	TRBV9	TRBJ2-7	CASSVGPRGAYEQYF	TGTGCCAGCAGCGTAGGCCCCCGAGGGGCTTACGAGCAGTACTTC
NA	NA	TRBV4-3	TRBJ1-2	CASSLPGYGYTF	TGCGCCAGCAGCCTCCCGGGATATGGCTACACCTTC
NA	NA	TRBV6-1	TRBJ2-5	CASSEGWGSRGAQYF	TGTGCCAGCAGTGAAGGTTGGGGGTCTCGCGGGGCCCAGTACTTC
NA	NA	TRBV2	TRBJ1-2	CASSPTGGGYTF	TGTGCCAGCAGCCCGACCGGGGGTGGCTACACCTTC
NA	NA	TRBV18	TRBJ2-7	CASSPTTGAEQYF	TGTGCCAGCTCTCCTACCACGGGCGCTGAGCAGTACTTC
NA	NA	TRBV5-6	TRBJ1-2	CASSLESLIAQGYYGYTF	TGTGCCAGCAGCTTGGAATCCCTAATTGCACAGGGATACTATGGCTACACCTTC
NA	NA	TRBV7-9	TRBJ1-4	CASSPRSGGPNEKLFF	TGTGCCAGCAGCCCTCGATCTGGAGGTCCTAATGAAAAACTGTTTTTT
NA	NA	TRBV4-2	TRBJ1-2	CASSQDTQVVYGYTF	TGTGCCAGCAGCCAAGATACCCAGGTCGTCTATGGCTACACCTTC
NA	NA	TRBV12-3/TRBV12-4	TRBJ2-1	CASRPRLRGEQFF	TGTGCCAGCAGGCCACGGCTACGGGGTGAGCAGTTCTTC
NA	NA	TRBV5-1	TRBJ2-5	CASSLEQGSQETQYF	TGCGCCAGCAGCTTGGAACAGGGTAGCCAAGAGACCCAGTACTTC
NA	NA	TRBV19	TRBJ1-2	CASSMRQVYGYTF	TGTGCCAGTAGTATGAGGCAAGTCTATGGCTACACCTTC
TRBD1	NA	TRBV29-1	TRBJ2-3	CSAKTGGTDTQYF	TGCAGCGCGAAGACAGGGGGCACAGATACGCAGTATTTT
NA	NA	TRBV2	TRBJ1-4	CASSARGGANEKLFF	TGTGCCAGCAGTGCGAGGGGGGGAGCAAATGAAAAACTGTTTTTT
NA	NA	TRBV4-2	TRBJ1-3	CASSQISGGGRYGNTIYF	TGTGCCAGCAGCCAGATATCGGGAGGGGGGAGGTATGGAAACACCATATATTTT
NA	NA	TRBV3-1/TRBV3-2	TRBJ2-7	CASSHSGSSYEQYF	TGTGCCAGCAGCCATAGCGGAAGCTCCTACGAGCAGTACTTC
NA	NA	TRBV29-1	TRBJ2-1	CSVGSNEQFF	TGCAGCGTGGGGTCCAATGAGCAGTTCTTC
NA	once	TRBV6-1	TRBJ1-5	CASSEALNLYQPQHF	TGTGCCAGCAGTGAAGCCTTAAATCTGTATCAGCCCCAGCATTTT
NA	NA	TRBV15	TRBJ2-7	CATSRDFRYEQYF	TGTGCCACCAGCAGAGATTTCAGATACGAGCAGTACTTC
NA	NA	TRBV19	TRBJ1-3	CASRTGRGVGNTIYF	TGTGCCAGTAGGACCGGCAGGGGAGTAGGAAACACCATATATTTT
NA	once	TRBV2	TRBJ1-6	CASNSKGSYNSPLHF	TGTGCCAGCAATTCCAAGGGGTCCTATAATTCACCCCTCCACTTT
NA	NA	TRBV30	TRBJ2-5	CAWSDRTEETQYF	TGTGCCTGGAGCGACCGGACCGAAGAGACCCAGTACTTC
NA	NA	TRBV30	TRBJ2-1	CAWILVDEQFF	TGTGCCTGGATCCTTGTCGATGAGCAGTTCTTC
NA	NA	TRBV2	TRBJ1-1	CASSVRGGLGTEAFF	TGTGCCAGCAGTGTGAGGGGGGGGCTAGGCACTGAAGCTTTCTTT
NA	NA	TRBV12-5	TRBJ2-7	CASGRTAAVAYEQYF	TGTGCTAGTGGGCGAACAGCGGCTGTGGCCTACGAGCAGTACTTC
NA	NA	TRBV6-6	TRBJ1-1	CASRQGVRVTEAFF	TGTGCCAGCAGACAGGGCGTTCGGGTCACTGAAGCTTTCTTT
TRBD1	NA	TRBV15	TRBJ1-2	CATSRDRADYGYTF	TGTGCCACCAGCCGAGACAGGGCCGACTATGGCTACACCTTC
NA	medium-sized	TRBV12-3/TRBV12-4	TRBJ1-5	CASRRRVDQPQHF	TGTGCCAGCAGACGACGGGTGGATCAGCCCCAGCATTTT
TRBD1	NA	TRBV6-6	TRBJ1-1	CASRGDSQAFF	TGTGCCAGCAGGGGGGACAGCCAAGCTTTCTTT
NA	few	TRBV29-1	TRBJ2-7	CSVAGQGYEQYF	TGCAGCGTTGCAGGGCAGGGCTACGAGCAGTACTTC
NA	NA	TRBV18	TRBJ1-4	CASSLFTTNEKLFF	TGTGCCAGCTCACTTTTCACAACTAATGAAAAACTGTTTTTT
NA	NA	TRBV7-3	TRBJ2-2	CASSRGSAYTGELFF	TGTGCCAGCAGCCGGGGGTCGGCCTACACCGGGGAGCTGTTTTTT
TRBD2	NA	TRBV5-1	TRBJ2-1	CASSLEAGGQREQFF	TGCGCCAGCAGCTTGGAAGCGGGGGGTCAGAGGGAGCAGTTCTTC
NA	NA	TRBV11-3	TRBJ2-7	CASSPITYYLSYEQYF	TGTGCCAGCAGCCCGATCACCTACTACCTCTCCTACGAGCAGTACTTC
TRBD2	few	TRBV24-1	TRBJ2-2	CATRTSGRGQSGELFF	TGTGCCACCAGGACTAGCGGGAGGGGTCAGTCCGGGGAGCTGTTTTTT
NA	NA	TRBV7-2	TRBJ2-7	CASSPSRGAATYEQYF	TGTGCCAGCAGCCCCTCTAGGGGGGCAGCCACCTACGAGCAGTACTTC
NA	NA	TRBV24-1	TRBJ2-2	CATSDNGAGGTGELFF	TGTGCCACCAGTGATAACGGGGCTGGGGGGACCGGGGAGCTGTTTTTT
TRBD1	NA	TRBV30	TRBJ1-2	CAWSTGGPYGYTF	TGTGCCTGGTCTACAGGGGGGCCCTATGGCTACACCTTC
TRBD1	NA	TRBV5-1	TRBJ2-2	CASSLVKGARDTGELFF	TGCGCCAGCAGCTTGGTGAAGGGGGCGCGGGACACCGGGGAGCTGTTTTTT
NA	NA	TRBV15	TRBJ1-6	CATSARLGTTRNSPLHF	TGTGCCACCAGCGCCCGCCTTGGGACAACGAGGAATTCACCCCTCCACTTT
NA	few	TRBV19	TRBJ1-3	CASISTVTGNTIYF	TGTGCCAGTATATCGACAGTCACTGGAAACACCATATATTTT
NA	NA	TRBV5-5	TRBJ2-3	CASSLGISSFTDTQYF	TGTGCCAGCAGCTTGGGAATCAGTAGTTTCACAGATACGCAGTATTTT
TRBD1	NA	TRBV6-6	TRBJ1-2	CASSRTGQDFNYGYTF	TGTGCCAGCAGCCGAACGGGACAGGATTTTAACTATGGCTACACCTTC
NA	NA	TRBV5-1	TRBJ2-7	CASSLDRFGEQYF	TGCGCCAGCAGCTTGGACAGGTTCGGCGAGCAGTACTTC
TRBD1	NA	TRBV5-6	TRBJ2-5	CASSFGTGVQVAQYF	TGTGCCAGCAGCTTCGGGACAGGAGTTCAGGTGGCCCAGTACTTC